These 13 T cell receptor beta chains originate from one sample sequenced in a study of CD8+ T cells in alopecia areata. Reverse transcribed after extraction, RNA yielded cDNA as the sequencing template. Data came from immunoSEQ multiplex PCR; TCRdb stores just in-frame clones and leaves some out. The data hold 150,000 or so clones, with roughly 44% observed a single time. The sequencing input was CD4+ T cells sorted from blood. These receptor sequences come from a human donor with alopecia areata.

CDR3 residues: CAWSVLSAKQYF. The CDR3 coding sequence is TGTGCCTGGAGTGTACTGAGTGCAAAGCAGTACTTC. The gene calls are TRBV30 and TRBJ2-7; D call uncertain. Per the germline V gene, CDR1 is GTSNPN and CDR2 is SVGIG (reference sequence). The CDR3 has 12 amino acids. V lost 0 bases to trimming and J lost 8 bases, with 11 bases between them.

V gene TRBV4-1 combines with J gene TRBJ2-7; TRBD2 matches at 9 bases. The length of the CDR3 is 15 residues. Germline V lookup: CDR1 MGHRA, CDR2 YSYEKL. J was trimmed by 4 bases and V by 0 bases; bases with no gene match: 4. CDR3 in amino acids: CASSQETSGRYEQYF. The DNA of the CDR3 is TGCGCCAGCAGCCAAGAAACCAGCGGGAGGTACGAGCAGTACTTC.

J is TRBJ2-5 and V is TRBV19; TRBD1 agrees at 8 bases. CDR3 length: 11 amino acids. Germline V gene data show CDR1 as LNHDA and CDR2 as SQIVND (reference sequence). V was pared by 8 bases and J by 6 bases, with 2 bases of the junction left unmatched. CDR3 loop: CASRQGQTQYF. CDR3 in DNA: TGTGCCAGTCGACAGGGGCAGACCCAGTACTTC.

V is TRBV19 and J is TRBJ1-5, with D unresolved. Germline lookup yields CDR1 LNHDA and CDR2 SQIVND (reference sequence). V shed 4 bases and J shed 7 bases, with 11 bases lying between them. CDR3 size: 13 residues. The CDR3 spells CASSTRGYQPQHF. In nucleotides, the CDR3 is TGTGCCAGTAGTACCCGTGGTTACCAGCCCCAGCATTTT.

V gene TRBV28 combines with J gene TRBJ1-2; D possibly corresponds to TRBD1 (5 bases). The V end was cut by 2 bases, the J end by 5 bases, with 12 bases between. CDR1 and CDR2 from the germline V gene are MDHEN and SYDVKM. CDR3 size: 14 residues. The CDR3 nucleotides are TGTGCCAGCAGTTTAGCCACAGGAAGATATGGCTACACCTTC. This translates into CASSLATGRYGYTF.

The chain employs TRBV30 and TRBJ1-1, with D unresolved. V was shortened by 5 bases and J by 4 bases, with 8 bases between the two germline ends. The CDR3 covers 11 residues. Germline lookup yields CDR1 GTSNPN and CDR2 SVGIG (reference sequence). The CDR3 sequence: CAWGVGTEAFF. The DNA for the CDR3 is TGTGCCTGGGGGGTTGGCACTGAAGCTTTCTTT.

This rearrangement joins TRBV4-1 to TRBJ2-3; 7 nucleotides line up with TRBD1. Trimming at V came to 4 bases and at J to 6 bases, leaving 16 bases not matched to a gene. Germline CDR1 and CDR2: MGHRA and YSYEKL. The CDR3 extends over 17 amino acids. CDR3 sequence reads: CASSPLFGQASYDTQYF. DNA for the CDR3: TGCGCCAGCAGCCCCCTATTCGGACAGGCGTCCTACGATACGCAGTATTTT.

The J gene is TRBJ2-3, the V gene TRBV7-9; 7 positions match TRBD2. This CDR3 contains 16 residues. Germline V CDR1 and CDR2: SEHNR, FQNEAQ (reference sequence). V was clipped by 2 bases and J by 1 base; unmatched bases: 6. In DNA, the CDR3 is TGTGCCAGCAGCTTACTAGCGGTCCCGCGCACAGATACGCAGTATTTT. Encoded protein: CASSLLAVPRTDTQYF.

The rearrangement links TRBV25-1 to TRBJ2-7; 10 bases are a match to TRBD2. Germline V gene lookup returns CDR1 MGHDK and CDR2 SYGVNS. The J segment lost 3 bases and the V segment lost 6 bases, leaving 5 bases of the junction unmatched. The CDR3 covers 14 residues. The CDR3: CASSPSGSFYEQYF. In DNA, the CDR3 is TGTGCCAGCAGCCCTAGCGGGAGTTTCTACGAGCAGTACTTC.

The chain uses TRBV30 and TRBJ2-7; no firm D call. V was pared by 0 bases and J by 3 bases, with 6 bases between. The CDR3 has 12 amino acids. Germline CDR1 and CDR2: GTSNPN and SVGIG (reference sequence). This chain's CDR3 is CAWSVLGYEQYF. The DNA for the CDR3 is TGTGCCTGGAGTGTACTGGGCTACGAGCAGTACTTC.

The chain couples TRBV15 to TRBJ1-2, with 7 bases fitting TRBD1. Losses at the gene ends were 1 base for V and 7 bases for J; bases not matched to a gene: 9. This CDR3 is 15 amino acids long. CDR1 is LNHNV and CDR2 is YYDKDF in the germline V gene (reference sequence). CDR3 sequence (DNA): TGTGCCACCAGCAGAGGCGGCAGGGGGAAGGCTGGCTACACCTTC. Amino acids: CATSRGGRGKAGYTF.

As DNA, the CDR3 is TGTGCCAGCAGCCGCGACCCTATAGGGACCTCGCAGTTCTTC. This sequence encodes CASSRDPIGTSQFF. V usage is TRBV14 and J usage is TRBJ2-1; D may correspond to TRBD1 or TRBD2 (5 bases each). Trimming pared 4 bases from V and 12 bases from J, leaving 19 bases between. Germline-derived CDR1 and CDR2 are SGHDN and FVKESK. The CDR3 contains 14 residues.

This clone was counted only a few times. The chain combines TRBV29-1 with TRBJ2-7; 12 bases match TRBD1. The CDR3 runs to 14 residues. Trimming cost V 7 bases and J 4 bases; bases outside gene matches: 8. The germline gives CDR1 SQVTM, CDR2 ANQGSEA. CDR3 protein: CSASPGQGAYEQYF. CDR3 coding DNA: TGCAGCGCGTCTCCGGGACAGGGGGCTTACGAGCAGTACTTC.